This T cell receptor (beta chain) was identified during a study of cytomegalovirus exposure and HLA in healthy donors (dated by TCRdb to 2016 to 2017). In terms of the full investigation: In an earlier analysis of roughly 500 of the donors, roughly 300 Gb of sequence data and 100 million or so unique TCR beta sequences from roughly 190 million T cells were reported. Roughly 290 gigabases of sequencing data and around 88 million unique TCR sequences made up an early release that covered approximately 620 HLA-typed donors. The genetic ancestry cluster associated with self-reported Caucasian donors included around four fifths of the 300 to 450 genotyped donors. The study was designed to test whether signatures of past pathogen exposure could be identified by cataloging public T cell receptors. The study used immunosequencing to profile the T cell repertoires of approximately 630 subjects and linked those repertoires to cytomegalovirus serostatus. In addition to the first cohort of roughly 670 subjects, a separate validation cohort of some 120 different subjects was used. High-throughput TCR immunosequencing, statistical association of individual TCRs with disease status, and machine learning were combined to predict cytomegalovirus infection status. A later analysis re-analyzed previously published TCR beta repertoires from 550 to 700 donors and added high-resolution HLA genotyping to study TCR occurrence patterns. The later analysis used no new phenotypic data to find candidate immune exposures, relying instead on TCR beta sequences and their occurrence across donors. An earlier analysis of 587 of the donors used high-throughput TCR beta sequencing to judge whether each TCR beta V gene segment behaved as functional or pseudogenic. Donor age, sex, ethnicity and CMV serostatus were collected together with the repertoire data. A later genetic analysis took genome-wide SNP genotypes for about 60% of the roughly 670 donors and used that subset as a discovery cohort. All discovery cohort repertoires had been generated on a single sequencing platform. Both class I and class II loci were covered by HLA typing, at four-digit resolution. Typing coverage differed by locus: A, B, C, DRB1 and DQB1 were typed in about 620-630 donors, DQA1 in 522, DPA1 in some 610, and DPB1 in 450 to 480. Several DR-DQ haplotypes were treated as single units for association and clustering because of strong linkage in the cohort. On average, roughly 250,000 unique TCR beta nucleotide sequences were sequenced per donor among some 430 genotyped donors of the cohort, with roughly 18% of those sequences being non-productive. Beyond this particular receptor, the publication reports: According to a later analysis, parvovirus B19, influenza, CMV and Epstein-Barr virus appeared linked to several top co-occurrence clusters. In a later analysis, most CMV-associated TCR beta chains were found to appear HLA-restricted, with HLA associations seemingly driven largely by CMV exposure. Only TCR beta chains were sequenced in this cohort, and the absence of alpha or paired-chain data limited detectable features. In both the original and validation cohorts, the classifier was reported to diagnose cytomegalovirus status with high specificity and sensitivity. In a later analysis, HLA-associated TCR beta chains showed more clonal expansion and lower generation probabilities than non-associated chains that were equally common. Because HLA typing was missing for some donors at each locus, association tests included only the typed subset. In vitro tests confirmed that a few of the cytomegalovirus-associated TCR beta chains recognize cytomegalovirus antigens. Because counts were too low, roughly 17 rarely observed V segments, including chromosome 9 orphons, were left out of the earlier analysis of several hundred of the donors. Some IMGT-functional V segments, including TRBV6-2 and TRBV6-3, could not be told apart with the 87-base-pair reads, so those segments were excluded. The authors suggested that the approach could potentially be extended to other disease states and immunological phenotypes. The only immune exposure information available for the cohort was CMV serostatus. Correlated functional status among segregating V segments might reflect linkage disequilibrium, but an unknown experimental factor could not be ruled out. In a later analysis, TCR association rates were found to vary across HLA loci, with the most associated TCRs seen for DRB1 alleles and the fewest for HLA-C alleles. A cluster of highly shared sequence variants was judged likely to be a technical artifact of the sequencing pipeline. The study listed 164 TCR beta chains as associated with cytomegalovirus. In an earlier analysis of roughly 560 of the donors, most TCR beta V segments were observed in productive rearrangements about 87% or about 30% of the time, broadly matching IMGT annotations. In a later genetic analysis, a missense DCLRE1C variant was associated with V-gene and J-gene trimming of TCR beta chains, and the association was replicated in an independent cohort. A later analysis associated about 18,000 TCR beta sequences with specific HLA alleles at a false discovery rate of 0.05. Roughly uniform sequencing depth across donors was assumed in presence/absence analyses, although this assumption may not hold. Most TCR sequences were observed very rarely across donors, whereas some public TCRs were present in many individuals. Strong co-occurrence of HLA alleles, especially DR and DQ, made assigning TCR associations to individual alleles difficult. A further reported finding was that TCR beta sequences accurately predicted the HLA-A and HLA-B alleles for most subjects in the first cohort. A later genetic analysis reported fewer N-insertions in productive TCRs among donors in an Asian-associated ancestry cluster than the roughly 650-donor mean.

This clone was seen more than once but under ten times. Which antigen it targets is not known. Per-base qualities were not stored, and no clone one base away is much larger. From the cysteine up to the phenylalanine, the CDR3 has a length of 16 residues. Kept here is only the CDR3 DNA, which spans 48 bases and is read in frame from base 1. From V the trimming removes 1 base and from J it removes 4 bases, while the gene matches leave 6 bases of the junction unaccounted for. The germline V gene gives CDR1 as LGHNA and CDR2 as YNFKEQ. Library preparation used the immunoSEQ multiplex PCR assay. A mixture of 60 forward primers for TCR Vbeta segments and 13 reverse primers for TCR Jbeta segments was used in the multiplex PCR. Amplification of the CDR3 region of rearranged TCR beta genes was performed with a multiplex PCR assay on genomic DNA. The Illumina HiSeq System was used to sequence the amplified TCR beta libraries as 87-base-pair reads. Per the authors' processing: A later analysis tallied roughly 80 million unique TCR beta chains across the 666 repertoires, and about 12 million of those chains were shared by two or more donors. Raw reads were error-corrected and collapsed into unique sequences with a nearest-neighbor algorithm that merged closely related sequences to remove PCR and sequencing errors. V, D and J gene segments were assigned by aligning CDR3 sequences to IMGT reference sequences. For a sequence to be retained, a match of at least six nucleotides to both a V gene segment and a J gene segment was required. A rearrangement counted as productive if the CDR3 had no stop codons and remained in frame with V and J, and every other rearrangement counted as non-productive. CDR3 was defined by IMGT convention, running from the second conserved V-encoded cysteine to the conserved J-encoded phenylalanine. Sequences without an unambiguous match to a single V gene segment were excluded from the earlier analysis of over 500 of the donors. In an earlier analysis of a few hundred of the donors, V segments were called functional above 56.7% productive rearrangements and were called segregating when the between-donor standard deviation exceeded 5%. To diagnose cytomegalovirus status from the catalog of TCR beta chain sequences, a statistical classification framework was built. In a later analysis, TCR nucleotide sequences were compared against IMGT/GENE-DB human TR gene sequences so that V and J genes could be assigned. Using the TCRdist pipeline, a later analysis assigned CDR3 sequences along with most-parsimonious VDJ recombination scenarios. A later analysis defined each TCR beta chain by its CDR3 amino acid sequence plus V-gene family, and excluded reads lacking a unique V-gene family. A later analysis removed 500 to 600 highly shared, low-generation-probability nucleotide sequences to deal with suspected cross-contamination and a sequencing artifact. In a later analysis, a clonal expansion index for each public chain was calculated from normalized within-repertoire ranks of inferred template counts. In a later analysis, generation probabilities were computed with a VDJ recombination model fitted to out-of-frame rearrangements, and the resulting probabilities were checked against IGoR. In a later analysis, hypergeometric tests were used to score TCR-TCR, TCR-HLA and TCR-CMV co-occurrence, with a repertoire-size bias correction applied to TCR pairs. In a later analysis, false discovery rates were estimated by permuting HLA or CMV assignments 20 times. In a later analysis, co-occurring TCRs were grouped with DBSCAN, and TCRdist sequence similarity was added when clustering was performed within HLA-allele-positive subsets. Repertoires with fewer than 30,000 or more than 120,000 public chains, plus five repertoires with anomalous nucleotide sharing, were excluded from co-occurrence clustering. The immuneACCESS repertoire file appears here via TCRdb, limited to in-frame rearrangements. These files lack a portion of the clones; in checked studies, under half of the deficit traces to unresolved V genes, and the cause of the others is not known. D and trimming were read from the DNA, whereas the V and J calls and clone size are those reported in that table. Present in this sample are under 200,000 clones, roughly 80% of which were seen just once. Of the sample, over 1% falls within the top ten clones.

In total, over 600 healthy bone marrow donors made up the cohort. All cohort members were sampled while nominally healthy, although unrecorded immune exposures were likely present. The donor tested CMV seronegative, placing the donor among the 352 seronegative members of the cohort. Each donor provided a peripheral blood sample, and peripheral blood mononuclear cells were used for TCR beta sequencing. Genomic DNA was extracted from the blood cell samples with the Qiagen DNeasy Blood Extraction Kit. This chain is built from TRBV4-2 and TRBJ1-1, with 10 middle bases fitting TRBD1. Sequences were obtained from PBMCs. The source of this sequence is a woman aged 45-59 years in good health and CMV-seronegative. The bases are TGTGCCAGCAGCCAAGTTACGGGACAGGGGCGCACTGAAGCTTTCTTT. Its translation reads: CASSQVTGQGRTEAFF.